The sequence of this T cell receptor beta chain was determined in a study of blood T cell repertoires in COVID-19. Study as a whole: Sites in the United States, Italy and Spain provided acute and convalescent COVID-19 samples. T cells, B-cell-depleted T cells, or PBMCs supplied cDNA or gDNA.

As handled by the study authors: Amplifying reference gene primers gave estimates of nucleated cell counts. Data came from immunoSEQ multiplex PCR; TCRdb stores just in-frame clones and leaves some out. V and J calls and clone size come straight from that table; D and trimming were deduced from the DNA. The sample lists roughly 80,000 clones, around nine tenths occurring once. With V trimmed by 5 bases and J by 0 bases, 13 bases remained unmatched. The CDR3 has 19 residues. CDR1 SGHAT and CDR2 FQNNGV come from the germline V gene. The receptor was derived from a woman older than 75 with active or convalescent COVID-19. The V call is TRBV11-2, the J call TRBJ2-3, with TRBD2 identical over 11 bases. The material sequenced was peripheral blood. CDR3 amino acids: CASSPRRLAGLSSTDTQYF. CDR3 in DNA: TGTGCCAGCAGCCCCCGTCGACTAGCGGGATTATCTAGCACAGATACGCAGTATTTT.